The source of this TCR beta chain is a study of Ad26.COV2.S vaccination and SARS-CoV-2 variants. Study at large: Administration of Ad26.COV2.S was intramuscular, either once or twice 56 days apart.

Sequencing used immunoSEQ multiplex PCR; TCRdb keeps in-frame clones, though not all of them. The table includes around 240,000 clones, roughly 90% detected once. This clone was seen just once. Noted treatment: some 20 received Ad26.COV2.S at low or high dose, single or two shots; 5 received placebo; per-sample allocation not given. At day 63 after the first vaccine or placebo injection, samples were drawn. The specimen comprised peripheral blood, sampled in a trial of Ad26.COV2.S vaccine versus placebo. The receptor was isolated from a person between 18 and 65 years old who received the Ad26.COV2.S COVID-19 vaccine or a placebo.

The CDR3, as DNA: TGCAGCGTGGGGGGAGAGTCCTCCTACGAGCAGTACTTC. Protein product: CSVGGESSYEQYF. This chain uses TRBV29-1 with TRBJ2-7; tentatively, D is TRBD2 (6 bases). Germline V gene lookup returns CDR1 SQVTM and CDR2 ANQGSEA. With 6 bases removed from V and 0 bases from J, the gap between germline ends came to 12 bases. The CDR3 sequence is 13 residues long.